This T cell receptor (beta chain) was captured in a study of identical twins. TCRdb re-analysed the 5' RACE reads in MiXCR, keeping a single row per CDR3 protein. The table includes around 670,000 distinct CDR3 sequences, roughly 6% detected once. This clonotype was recorded at least ten times. The CDR3 sequence is 14 residues long. CDR1 is MNHNS, CDR2 SASEGT, per germline. J lost 4 bases, V lost 10 bases, and 8 bases had no gene match. This TCR came from a man younger than 35 in good health. The chain combines TRBV6-1 with TRBJ2-1; 9 positions agree with TRBD2. Source material: naive T cells sorted from blood. The CDR3 loop is CATSPSGIYNEQFF. Written as DNA, the CDR3 is TGTGCCACCTCCCCTAGCGGGATATACAATGAGCAGTTCTTC.